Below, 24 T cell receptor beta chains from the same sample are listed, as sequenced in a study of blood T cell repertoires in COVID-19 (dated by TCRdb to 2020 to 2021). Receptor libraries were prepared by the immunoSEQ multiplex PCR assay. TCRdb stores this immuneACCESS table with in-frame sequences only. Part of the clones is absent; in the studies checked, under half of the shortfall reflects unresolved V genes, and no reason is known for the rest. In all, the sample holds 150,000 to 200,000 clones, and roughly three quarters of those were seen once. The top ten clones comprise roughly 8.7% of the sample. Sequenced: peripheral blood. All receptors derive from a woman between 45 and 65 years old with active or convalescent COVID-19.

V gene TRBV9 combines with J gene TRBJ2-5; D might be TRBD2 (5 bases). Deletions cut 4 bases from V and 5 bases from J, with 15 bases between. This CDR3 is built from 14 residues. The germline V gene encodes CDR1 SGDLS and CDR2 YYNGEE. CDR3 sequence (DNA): TGTGCCAGCAGCCGGGGAGCGTTGGTGGAGACCCAGTACTTC. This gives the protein CASSRGALVETQYF.

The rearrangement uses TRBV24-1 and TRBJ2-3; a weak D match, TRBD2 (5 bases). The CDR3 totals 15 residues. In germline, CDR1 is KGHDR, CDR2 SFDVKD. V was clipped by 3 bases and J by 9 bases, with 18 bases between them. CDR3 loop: CATSDAIRPTGTQYF. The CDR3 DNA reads TGTGCCACCAGTGATGCAATCCGTCCTACGGGGACGCAGTATTTT.

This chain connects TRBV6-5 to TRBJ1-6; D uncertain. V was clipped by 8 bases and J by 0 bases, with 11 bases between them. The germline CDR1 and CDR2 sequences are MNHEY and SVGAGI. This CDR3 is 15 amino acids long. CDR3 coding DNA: TGTGCCAGCGATAATAGAGGCTCCTATAATTCACCCCTCCACTTT. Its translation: CASDNRGSYNSPLHF.

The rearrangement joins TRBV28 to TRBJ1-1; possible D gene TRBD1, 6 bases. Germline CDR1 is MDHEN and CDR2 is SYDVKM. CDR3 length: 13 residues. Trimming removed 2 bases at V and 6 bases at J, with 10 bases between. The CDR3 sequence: CASSLRGGAEAFF. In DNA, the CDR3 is TGTGCCAGCAGTTTACGCGGGGGCGCTGAAGCTTTCTTT. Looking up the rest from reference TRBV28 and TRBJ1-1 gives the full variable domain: DVKVTQSSRYLVKRTGEKVFLECVQDMDHENMFWYRQDPGLGLRLIYFSYDVKMKEKGDIPEGYSVSREKKERFSLILESASTNQTSMYLCASSLRGGAEAFFGQGTRLTVV.

CDR3 nucleotide sequence: TGTGCCATCAGTGAGTCGGCGGGGGGCCAGGCAGATACGCAGTATTTT. It yields the protein CAISESAGGQADTQYF. J is TRBJ2-3 and V is TRBV10-3; 8 positions match TRBD2. Per the germline V gene, CDR1 is ENHRY and CDR2 is SYGVKD. This CDR3 contains 16 residues. The junction had 6 bases not matched to a gene; V was cut back by 0 bases and J by 4 bases.

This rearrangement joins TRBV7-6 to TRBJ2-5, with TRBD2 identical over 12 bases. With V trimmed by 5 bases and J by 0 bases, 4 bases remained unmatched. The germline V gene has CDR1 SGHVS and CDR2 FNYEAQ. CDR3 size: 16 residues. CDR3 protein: CASSRTSGRYQETQYF. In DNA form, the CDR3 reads TGTGCCAGCAGCCGAACTAGCGGGAGGTACCAAGAGACCCAGTACTTC. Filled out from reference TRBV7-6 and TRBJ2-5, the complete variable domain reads GAGVSQSPRYKVTKRGQDVALRCDPISGHVSLYWYRQALGQGPEFLTYFNYEAQQDKSGLPNDRFSAERPEGSISTLTIQRTEQRDSAMYRCASSRTSGRYQETQYFGPGTRLLVL.

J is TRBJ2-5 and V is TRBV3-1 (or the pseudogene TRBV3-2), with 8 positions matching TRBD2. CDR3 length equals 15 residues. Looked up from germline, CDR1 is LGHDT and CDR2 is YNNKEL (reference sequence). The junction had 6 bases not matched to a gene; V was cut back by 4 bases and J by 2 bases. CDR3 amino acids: CASSPSGSGQETQYF. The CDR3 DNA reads TGTGCCAGCAGCCCGAGCGGGAGTGGTCAAGAGACCCAGTACTTC.

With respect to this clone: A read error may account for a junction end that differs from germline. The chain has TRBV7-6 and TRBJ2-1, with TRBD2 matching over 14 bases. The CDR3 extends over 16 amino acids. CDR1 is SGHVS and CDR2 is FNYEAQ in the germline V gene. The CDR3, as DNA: TGTGCCAGCAGCTTGGGTCTCGGGACTAGCGGGGGCAACATGGTCTTC. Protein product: CASSLGLGTSGGNMVF.

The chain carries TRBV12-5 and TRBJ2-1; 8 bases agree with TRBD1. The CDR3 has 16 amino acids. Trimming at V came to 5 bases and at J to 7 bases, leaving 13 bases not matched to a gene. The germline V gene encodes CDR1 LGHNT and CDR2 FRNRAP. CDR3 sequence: CASGPRGQGRRNEQFF. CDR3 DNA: TGTGCTAGTGGTCCTCGAGGACAGGGAAGGAGGAATGAGCAGTTCTTC.

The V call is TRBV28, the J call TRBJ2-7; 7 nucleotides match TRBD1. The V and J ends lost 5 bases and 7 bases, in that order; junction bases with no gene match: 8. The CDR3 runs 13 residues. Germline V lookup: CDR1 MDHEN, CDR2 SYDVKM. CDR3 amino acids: CASSRQGVGEQYF. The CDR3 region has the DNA TGTGCCAGCAGTAGACAGGGTGTGGGAGAGCAGTACTTC.

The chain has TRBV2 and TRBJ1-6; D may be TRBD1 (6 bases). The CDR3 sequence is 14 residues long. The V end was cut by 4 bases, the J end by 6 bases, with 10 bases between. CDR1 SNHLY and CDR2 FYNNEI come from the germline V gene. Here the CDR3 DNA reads TGTGCCAGCAGTGCCGACAGGTTTAATTCACCCCTCCACTTT. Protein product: CASSADRFNSPLHF. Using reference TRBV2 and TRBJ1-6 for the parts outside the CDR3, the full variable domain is EPEVTQTPSHQVTQMGQEVILRCVPISNHLYFYWYRQILGQKVEFLVSFYNNEISEKSEIFDDQFSVERPDGSNFTLKIRSTKLEDSAMYFCASSADRFNSPLHFGNGTRLTVT.

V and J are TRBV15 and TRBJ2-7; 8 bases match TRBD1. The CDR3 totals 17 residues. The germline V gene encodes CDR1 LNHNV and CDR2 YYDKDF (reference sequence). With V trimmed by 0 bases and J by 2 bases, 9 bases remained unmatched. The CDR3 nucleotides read TGTGCCACCAGCAGAGAATTGACAGGGGAGATCCCCTACGAGCAGTACTTC. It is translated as CATSRELTGEIPYEQYF.

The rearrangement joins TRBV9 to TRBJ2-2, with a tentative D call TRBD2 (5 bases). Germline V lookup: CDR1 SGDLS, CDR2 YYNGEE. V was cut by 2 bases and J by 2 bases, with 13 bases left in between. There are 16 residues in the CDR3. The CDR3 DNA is TGTGCCAGCAGCGTCGATCCCGGGATTAACACCGGGGAGCTGTTTTTT. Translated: CASSVDPGINTGELFF. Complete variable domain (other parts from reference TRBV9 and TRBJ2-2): DSGVTQTPKHLITATGQRVTLRCSPRSGDLSVYWYQQSLDQGLQFLIQYYNGEERAKGNILERFSAQQFPDLHSELNLSSLELGDSALYFCASSVDPGINTGELFFGEGSRLTVL.

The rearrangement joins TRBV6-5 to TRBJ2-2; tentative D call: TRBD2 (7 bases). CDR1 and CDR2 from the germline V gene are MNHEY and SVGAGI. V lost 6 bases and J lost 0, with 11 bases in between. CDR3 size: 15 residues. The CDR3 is CASRGGAANTGELFF. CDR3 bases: TGTGCCAGCAGGGGGGGGGCGGCGAACACCGGGGAGCTGTTTTTT.

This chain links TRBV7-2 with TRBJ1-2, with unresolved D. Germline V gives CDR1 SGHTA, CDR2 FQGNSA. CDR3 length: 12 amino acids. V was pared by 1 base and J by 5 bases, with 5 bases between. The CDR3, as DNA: TGTGCCAGCAGCTTAGATTCGTATGGCTACACCTTC. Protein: CASSLDSYGYTF.

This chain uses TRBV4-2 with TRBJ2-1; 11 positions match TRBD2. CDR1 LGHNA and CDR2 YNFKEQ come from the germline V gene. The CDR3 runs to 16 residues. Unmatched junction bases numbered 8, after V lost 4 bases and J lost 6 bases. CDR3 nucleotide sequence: TGTGCCAGCAGCCTTAGCGGGGGGGCGGGTGGCAATGAGCAGTTCTTC. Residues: CASSLSGGAGGNEQFF.

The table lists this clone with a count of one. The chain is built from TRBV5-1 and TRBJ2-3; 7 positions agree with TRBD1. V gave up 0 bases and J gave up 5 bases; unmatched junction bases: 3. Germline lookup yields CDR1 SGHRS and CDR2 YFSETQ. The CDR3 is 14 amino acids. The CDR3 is CASSLGRGQDTQYF. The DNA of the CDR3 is TGCGCCAGCAGCTTGGGTAGGGGGCAAGATACGCAGTATTTT.

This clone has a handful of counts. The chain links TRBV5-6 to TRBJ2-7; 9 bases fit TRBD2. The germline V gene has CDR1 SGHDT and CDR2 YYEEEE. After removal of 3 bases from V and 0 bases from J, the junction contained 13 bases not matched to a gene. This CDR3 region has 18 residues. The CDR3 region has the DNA TGTGCCAGCAGCTCGAAGACTCGGCTAGCGGGGTCCTCCTACGAGCAGTACTTC. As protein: CASSSKTRLAGSSYEQYF. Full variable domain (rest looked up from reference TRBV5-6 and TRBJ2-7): DAGVTQSPTHLIKTRGQQVTLRCSPKSGHDTVSWYQQALGQGPQFIFQYYEEEERQRGNFPDRFSGHQFPNYSSELNVNALLLGDSALYLCASSSKTRLAGSSYEQYFGPGTRLTVT.

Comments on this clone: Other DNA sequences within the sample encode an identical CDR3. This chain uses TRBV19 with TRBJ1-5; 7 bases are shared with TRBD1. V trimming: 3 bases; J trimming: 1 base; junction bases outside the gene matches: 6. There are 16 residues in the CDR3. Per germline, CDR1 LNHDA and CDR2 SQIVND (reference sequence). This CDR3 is CASSMRTGGSNQPQHF. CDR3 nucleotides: TGTGCCAGTAGTATGAGGACAGGAGGGAGCAATCAGCCCCAGCATTTT.

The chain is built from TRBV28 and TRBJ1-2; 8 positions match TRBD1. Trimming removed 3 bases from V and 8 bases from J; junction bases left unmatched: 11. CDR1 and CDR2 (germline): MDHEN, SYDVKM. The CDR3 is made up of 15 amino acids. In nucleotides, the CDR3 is TGTGCCAGCAGTTTTTCCGGACAGGGAATGTGGGGCTACACCTTC. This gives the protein CASSFSGQGMWGYTF.

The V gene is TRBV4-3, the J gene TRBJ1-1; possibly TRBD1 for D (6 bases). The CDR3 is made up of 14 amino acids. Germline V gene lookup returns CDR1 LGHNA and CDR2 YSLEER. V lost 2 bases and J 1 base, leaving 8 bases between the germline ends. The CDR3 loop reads CASSQIGGNTEAFF. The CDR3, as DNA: TGCGCCAGCAGCCAAATAGGGGGGAACACTGAAGCTTTCTTT.

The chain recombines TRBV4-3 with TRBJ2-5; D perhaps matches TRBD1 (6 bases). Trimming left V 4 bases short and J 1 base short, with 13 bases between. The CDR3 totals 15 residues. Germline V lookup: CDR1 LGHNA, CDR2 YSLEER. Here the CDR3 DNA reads TGCGCCAGCAGCCTCCTCGGACAGTCCCAAGAGACCCAGTACTTC. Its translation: CASSLLGQSQETQYF.

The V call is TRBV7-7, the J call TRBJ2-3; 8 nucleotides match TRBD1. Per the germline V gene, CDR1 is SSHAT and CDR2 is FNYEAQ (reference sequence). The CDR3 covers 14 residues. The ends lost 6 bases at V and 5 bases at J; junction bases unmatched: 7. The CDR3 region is CASSPGQVGDTQYF. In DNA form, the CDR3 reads TGTGCCAGCAGTCCGGGACAGGTGGGAGATACGCAGTATTTT.

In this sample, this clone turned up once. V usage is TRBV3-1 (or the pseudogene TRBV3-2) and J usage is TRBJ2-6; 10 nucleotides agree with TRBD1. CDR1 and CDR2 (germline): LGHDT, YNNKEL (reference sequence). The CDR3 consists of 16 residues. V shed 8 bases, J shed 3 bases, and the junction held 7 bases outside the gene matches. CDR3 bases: TGTGCCAGCGGAAGGACAGGGGGAGGTGGGGCCAACGTCCTGACTTTC. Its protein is CASGRTGGGGANVLTF.